A single sample gave rise to the 13 T cell receptor beta chains below, sequenced in a study of vaccination and CD4 T cells after COVID-19 (dated by TCRdb to 2022 to 2024). For these TCRs, the target antigens are not known. Explained via the paper, the treatment or condition label denotes: roughly 10-day PBMC culture with coronavirus spike peptide pools or control peptides (ViraFEST assay). Receptor libraries were prepared by PCR. Sequencing relied on an Illumina iSeq 100. DNA from cultured CD4+ T cells was subjected to TCR sequencing with the Oncomine TCR Beta short-read assay at the Johns Hopkins FTIC core. TCRdb itself trimmed the public reads at Q25 with fastp, ran MiXCR and retained productive beta chains. Identical CDR3 proteins give one entry, which carries the most common genes and DNA. This sample is represented by approximately 14,000 distinct CDR3 sequences; 25% to 35% of them were singletons. Jointly, the top ten make up approximately 8.3% of the sample.

The sample was CD4+ T cells from blood, cultured in vitro. The receptors here all came from a human donor who had recovered from COVID-19.

V gene TRBV19 combines with J gene TRBJ1-2; 11 bases are shared with TRBD1. V was clipped by 6 bases and J by 5 bases; unmatched bases: 5. CDR1 LNHDA and CDR2 SQIVND come from the germline V gene (reference sequence). This CDR3 spans 14 amino acids. CDR3 nucleotide sequence: TGTGCCAGTAGAGCCGGGACAGGGGGATATGGCTACACCTTC. Its translation: CASRAGTGGYGYTF.

The V and J genes are TRBV5-1 and TRBJ2-3; no firm D call. This CDR3 is 15 amino acids long. V dropped 3 bases and J dropped 1 base, with 12 bases sitting between them. From germline, CDR1 is SGHRS and CDR2 YFSETQ. CDR3 DNA: TGCGCCAGCAGCTCGGGCCCCGGAGGCACAGATACGCAGTATTTT. Its protein product is CASSSGPGGTDTQYF.

This clonotype has more than one count but fewer than ten. The rearrangement links TRBV20-1 to TRBJ2-3; 9 bases line up with TRBD2. The V gene end was trimmed by 6 bases and the J gene end by 3 bases; junction bases not matched to a gene: 13. CDR3 length: 16 residues. CDR1 is DFQATT and CDR2 is SNEGSKA in the germline V gene (reference sequence). The CDR3: CSAISGRGGITDTQYF. The DNA for the CDR3 is TGCAGTGCCATCTCTGGGCGGGGGGGAATTACAGATACGCAGTATTTT.

The CDR3 loop is CASSAQPSMDSETQYF. The CDR3 DNA reads TGCGCCAGCAGTGCCCAGCCCTCCATGGACTCCGAGACCCAGTACTTC. The chain has TRBV10-1 and TRBJ2-5; possible D gene TRBD2, 5 bases. V was clipped by 4 bases and J by 5 bases, with 20 bases between them. Germline V lookup: CDR1 WNHNN, CDR2 SYGVQD (reference sequence). The CDR3 totals 16 residues.

This clonotype was recorded a few times. The chain carries TRBV7-9 and TRBJ1-2; no reliable D call. Per the germline V gene, CDR1 is SEHNR and CDR2 is FQNEAQ (reference sequence). This CDR3 is built from 14 residues. V was clipped by 2 bases and J by 0 bases, with 7 bases between them. The CDR3 here is CASSLTEANYGYTF. The CDR3 DNA reads as TGTGCCAGCAGCTTAACAGAAGCTAACTATGGCTACACCTTC.

This clonotype was counted only a few times. The CDR3 sequence: CASSRWTDYRYSNQPQHF. The CDR3 coding sequence is TGTGCCAGCAGCCGATGGACAGATTACCGGTATAGCAATCAGCCCCAGCATTTT. V gene TRBV6-1 combines with J gene TRBJ1-5; D is perhaps TRBD1 (6 bases). Germline V gene sequence: CDR1 MNHNS, CDR2 SASEGT. The CDR3 runs 18 residues. Trimming shortened V by 6 bases and J by 0 bases, and 21 bases separated the two germline ends.

This clonotype has just a few counts. The chain combines TRBV7-2 with TRBJ1-3, with D hard to call. Trimming pared 5 bases from V and 4 bases from J, leaving 15 bases between. The CDR3 has 15 amino acids. Germline lookup yields CDR1 SGHTA and CDR2 FQGNSA. The CDR3 coding sequence is TGTGCCAGCAGCCCCGCGTTAGGGCCAGGAAACACCATATATTTT. Translated: CASSPALGPGNTIYF.

To note about this clonotype: Without the conserved terminal phenylalanine or tryptophan, this CDR3 likely stems from a read error. This chain connects TRBV6-2 or TRBV6-3 to TRBJ2-1; D is unresolved. Germline CDR1 reads MNHEY; CDR2 reads SVGEGT. CDR3 length: 11 residues. Trimming pared 6 bases from V and 6 bases from J, leaving 6 bases between. CDR3: CASSPLNEQFL. CDR3 DNA: TGTGCCAGCAGCCCGCTCAATGAGCAGTTCCTC.

This rearrangement joins TRBV11-2 to TRBJ2-3; the D call may be TRBD1 or TRBD2 (6 bases each). Trimming took 3 bases from V and 6 from J, leaving 16 bases between them. The CDR3 extends over 15 amino acids. CDR1 SGHAT and CDR2 FQNNGV come from the germline V gene. The CDR3 DNA is TGTGCCAGCAGCTTTACGACAGGTCGGGGGGATACGCAGTATTTT. It encodes CASSFTTGRGDTQYF.

This clonotype was picked up a small number of times. This rearrangement joins TRBV11-2 to TRBJ2-2; no definite D call. V was clipped by 5 bases and J by 7 bases, with 14 bases between them. In germline, CDR1 is SGHAT, CDR2 FQNNGV. There are 14 residues in the CDR3. The CDR3 DNA reads TGTGCCAGCAGCCGATACCAATTAAACGGGGAGCTGTTTTTT. This translates into CASSRYQLNGELFF.

This chain uses TRBV15 with TRBJ1-4; D possibly corresponds to TRBD1 (6 bases). This CDR3 spans 15 amino acids. The germline CDR1 and CDR2 sequences are LNHNV and YYDKDF (reference sequence). The V end lost 1 base, the J end lost 6 bases, and 12 bases lay between the germline ends. This chain's CDR3 is CATSRGGGLDEKLFF. CDR3 nucleotides: TGTGCCACCAGCAGAGGGGGGGGGCTGGATGAAAAACTGTTTTTT.

This clonotype has more than one count but fewer than ten. This chain joins TRBV10-2 and TRBJ1-2; D gene ambiguous. Trimming removed 4 bases at V and 2 bases at J, with 8 bases between. The CDR3 totals 13 residues. The germline CDR1 and CDR2 sequences are WSHSY and SAAADI. CDR3 region: CASSGPINYGYTF. The CDR3 DNA follows: TGCGCCAGCAGTGGGCCGATAAACTATGGCTACACCTTC.

This rearrangement joins TRBV6-1 to TRBJ2-1; TRBD2 aligns across 10 bases. V lost 4 bases to trimming and J lost 4 bases; unmatched junction nucleotides: 7. Germline CDR1 is MNHNS and CDR2 is SASEGT. There are 16 residues in the CDR3. The CDR3 here is CASSVQGLANYNEQFF. As DNA, the CDR3 is TGTGCCAGCAGTGTCCAGGGACTAGCGAATTACAATGAGCAGTTCTTC.